Listed below are T cell receptor beta chains from one sample, sequenced in a study of post-analysis software for immune sequencing data. TCRdb ran MiXCR on the PCR reads and lists one entry per CDR3 protein. The table lists a few hundred thousand distinct CDR3 sequences, around a third of them singletons, with approximately 6% in the top ten. Sequencing input: blood. The receptors derive from a girl between 2 and 17 years old with multiple sclerosis. The CDR3 runs from the conserved cysteine through the conserved F or W. D genes are given only for firm matches. Some rows mark clone size as missing; the rest say once, few, many or name a class of expanded clone.

V	length	size	J	D	DNA	CDR3
TRBV2	14	once	TRBJ2-5	TRBD1	TGTGCCAGTCGCGGACAGGGGGGATGGGAGACCCAGTACTTC	CASRGQGGWETQYF
TRBV7-9	17	once	TRBJ1-2	NA	TGTGCCAGCAGCTTCCTGAAGGGAGAGACCACTAACTATGGCTACACCTTC	CASSFLKGETTNYGYTF
TRBV9	15	few	TRBJ2-3	NA	TGTGCCAGCAGCGTAGATCACGCACCCACAGATACGCAGTATTTT	CASSVDHAPTDTQYF
TRBV5-1	15	few	TRBJ2-1	TRBD2	TGCGCCAGCAGCTTGGCTAGCGGGGAGTCCAATGAGCAGTTCTTC	CASSLASGESNEQFF
TRBV5-1	16	NA	TRBJ2-1	TRBD1	TGCGCCAGCAGCTCGGGACAGGGGGGGACCTACAATGAGCAGTTCTTC	CASSSGQGGTYNEQFF
TRBV2	15	few	TRBJ2-5	TRBD2	TGTGCCAGCAGTGAAGCCCTAGCGGGGGCCGAGACCCAGTACTTC	CASSEALAGAETQYF
TRBV20-1	16	NA	TRBJ2-1	NA	TGCAGTGCTAGGAATGATTTGGAGTATTCCTACAATGAGCAGTTCTTC	CSARNDLEYSYNEQFF
TRBV12-3/TRBV12-4	12	few	TRBJ2-7	NA	TGTGCCAGCACCACCACAGGGTCCGAGCAGTACTTC	CASTTTGSEQYF
TRBV20-1	15	NA	TRBJ2-1	NA	TGCAGTGCTAGAGATGCGGCTAAGGCTAATAATGAGCAGTTCTTC	CSARDAAKANNEQFF
TRBV11-2	17	few	TRBJ2-3	NA	TGTGCCAGCAGCTTAGATTGGGCGGGACACCCCACAGATACGCAGTATTTT	CASSLDWAGHPTDTQYF
TRBV15	15	NA	TRBJ2-5	NA	TGTACCACCAGCTCAGCCGGGACTCTCGAAGAGACCCAGTACTTC	CTTSSAGTLEETQYF
TRBV5-1	14	few	TRBJ2-5	TRBD2	TGCGCCAGCAGACATACTAGCGGCCAAGAGACCCAGTACTTC	CASRHTSGQETQYF
TRBV13	15	NA	TRBJ2-5	NA	TGTGCCAGCAGCCCGGGGACGCTCCAACGGGGGACCCAGTACTTC	CASSPGTLQRGTQYF
TRBV12-5	13	few	TRBJ1-6	NA	TGTGCTAGTGCCTTGACGGGGAATTCACCCCTCCACTTT	CASALTGNSPLHF
TRBV10-3	16	NA	TRBJ2-7	NA	TGTGCCATCAGTGAGTCGATGGGTGCCAAATCCTACGAGCAGTACTTC	CAISESMGAKSYEQYF
TRBV3-1	15	NA	TRBJ2-3	TRBD1	TGTGCCAGCAGCCAAGGCCAGGGGGAAACAGATACGCAGTATTTT	CASSQGQGETDTQYF
TRBV6-5	13	once	TRBJ2-7	NA	TGTGCCAGCAGTTACCAGGGGCGACAGGCCCAGTACTTC	CASSYQGRQAQYF
TRBV5-1	14	NA	TRBJ2-4	TRBD1	TGCGCCAGCAGCTCGGGACAGGGGGGGAACATTCAGTACTTC	CASSSGQGGNIQYF
TRBV3-1	15	few	TRBJ1-5	NA	TGTGCCAGCGGAGAGTCGACCGTTAGCAATCAGCCCCAGCATTTT	CASGESTVSNQPQHF
TRBV7-6	17	few	TRBJ2-1	NA	TGTGCCAGCAGCTACCGGTCCGGGGGAAGCTCCTACAATGAGCAGTTCTTC	CASSYRSGGSSYNEQFF
TRBV28	16	NA	TRBJ2-1	NA	TGTGCCAGCACTCTCCTCTCCGGGACATTGTACAATGAGCAGTTCTTC	CASTLLSGTLYNEQFF
TRBV20-1	12	NA	TRBJ1-5	NA	TGCAGTGTTAGAAGCGGGGATCAGCCCCAGCATTTT	CSVRSGDQPQHF
TRBV25-1	15	many	TRBJ2-5	TRBD2	TGTGCCAGCAGTGAATCGACTAGCGGGCAAGAGACCCAGTACTTC	CASSESTSGQETQYF
TRBV7-9	14	few	TRBJ1-1	NA	TGTGCCAGCAGCTTATTCCCGGAGAACACTGAAGCTTTCTTT	CASSLFPENTEAFF
TRBV9	14	once	TRBJ2-5	NA	TGTGCCAGCAGCGTAGACCTTAGCGAAGAGACCCAGTACTTC	CASSVDLSEETQYF
TRBV12-3/TRBV12-4	14	NA	TRBJ2-3	NA	TGTGCCAGCAGTATAGTTGCCAACACAGATACGCAGTATTTT	CASSIVANTDTQYF
TRBV7-2	13	few	TRBJ2-1	NA	TGTGCCAGCAGTAAAAACATGGGAAGGGAGCAGTTCTTC	CASSKNMGREQFF
TRBV20-1	12	once	TRBJ2-3	NA	TGCAGCTCACCTGGGCTGAAAGATACGCAGTATTTT	CSSPGLKDTQYF
TRBV7-9	16	NA	TRBJ2-6	TRBD1	TGTGCCAGCAGCTCCGGGACAGGTACAGGGGCCAACGTCCTGACTTTC	CASSSGTGTGANVLTF
TRBV29-1	12	NA	TRBJ2-7	NA	NA	CSVGQGSYERYF
TRBV4-1	15	NA	TRBJ1-2	TRBD1	TGCACCAGCAGCCATGTGACCCCCGGGACAGATGGCTACACCTTC	CTSSHVTPGTDGYTF
TRBV9	14	few	TRBJ2-1	NA	TGTGCCAGCTCACCGGCGGGATCCTACAATGAGCAGTTCTTC	CASSPAGSYNEQFF
TRBV6-6	14	NA	TRBJ2-7	NA	TGTGCCAGCAGCAAACAGGGCTCCTACAATGAGCAGTACTTC	CASSKQGSYNEQYF
TRBV25-1	13	NA	TRBJ2-3	NA	TGTGCCAGCAGTGAATCGGGGCCAGATACGCAGTATTTT	CASSESGPDTQYF
TRBV29-1	11	few	TRBJ2-5	NA	TGCAGCGTTGAAGTGATAGAGACCCAGTACTTC	CSVEVIETQYF
TRBV18	14	NA	TRBJ2-5	TRBD1	TGTGCCAGCTCACCACAACAGGGGGCTGAGACCCAGTACTTC	CASSPQQGAETQYF
TRBV25-1	14	few	TRBJ1-2	NA	TGTGCCAGCAGCAGACATCCAGGGGACTATGGCTACACCTTC	CASSRHPGDYGYTF
TRBV12-3/TRBV12-4	17	NA	TRBJ2-5	TRBD2	TGTGCCAGCAGTTTATGGCTACTAGCGGGGGGTAGAGAGACCCAGTACTTC	CASSLWLLAGGRETQYF
TRBV29-1	12	few	TRBJ1-5	NA	TGCAGCGTTGGAGCGGGGGCTCAGCCCCAGCATTTT	CSVGAGAQPQHF
TRBV5-1	14	NA	TRBJ1-2	TRBD1	TGCGCCAGCAGCGGGGGACAGTCGGGGTATGGCTACACCTTC	CASSGGQSGYGYTF
TRBV4-1	15	NA	TRBJ1-4	NA	TGCGCCAGCAGCCAAGAAGGTGTAGGGAGTCAAAAACTGTTTTTT	CASSQEGVGSQKLFF
TRBV7-8	13	NA	TRBJ2-7	TRBD1	TGTGCCAGCAGCACGACAGGGGGCTTCGAGCAGTACTTC	CASSTTGGFEQYF
TRBV12-3/TRBV12-4	12	NA	TRBJ2-3	NA	TGTGCCACAGAAAAGGGTGCAGATACGCAGTATTTT	CATEKGADTQYF